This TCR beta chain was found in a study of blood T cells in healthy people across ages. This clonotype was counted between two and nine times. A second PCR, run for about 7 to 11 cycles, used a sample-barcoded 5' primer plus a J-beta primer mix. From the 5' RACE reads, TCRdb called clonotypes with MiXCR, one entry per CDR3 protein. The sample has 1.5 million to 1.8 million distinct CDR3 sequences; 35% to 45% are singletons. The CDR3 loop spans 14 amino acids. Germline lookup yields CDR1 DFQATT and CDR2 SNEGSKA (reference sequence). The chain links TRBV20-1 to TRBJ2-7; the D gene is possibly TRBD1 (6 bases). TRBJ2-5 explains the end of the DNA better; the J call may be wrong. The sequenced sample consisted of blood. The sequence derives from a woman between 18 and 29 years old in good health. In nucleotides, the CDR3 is TGCAGTGCTAGCGCTTTTGGGACACCAGAGACCCAGTACTTC. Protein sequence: CSASAFGTPETQYF.